This T cell receptor (beta chain) was captured by sequencing in a study of technical replicates of blood from a few donors. Libraries were prepared by immunoSEQ multiplex PCR; TCRdb keeps only in-frame clonotypes and omits some of them. Here the sample spans tens of thousands of clones, 95% to 96% being singletons. CDR3 length equals 18 residues. Between the trimmed V and J ends, which lost 1 base and 6 bases, there was a span of 24 bases. CDR1 LNHDA and CDR2 SQIVND come from the germline V gene (reference sequence). The sequenced material came from T cells isolated from PBMCs. V usage is TRBV19 and J usage is TRBJ1-2, with D unclear. The TCR sequence derives from a human donor in good health. In DNA, the CDR3 is TGTGCCAGTAGTATAGGGTCTCTCACCTGGGGAGGAATGAATGGCTACACCTTC. This sequence encodes CASSIGSLTWGGMNGYTF.